This T cell receptor beta chain was recovered during a study of cytotoxic CD8 clonotypes in ibrutinib-treated CLL. This CDR3 spans 13 amino acids. Per the germline V gene, CDR1 is MNHNY and CDR2 is SVGAGI (reference sequence). V lost 7 bases and J 3 bases, leaving 13 bases between the germline ends. This clone was seen a handful of times. The assay was immunoSEQ multiplex PCR, and TCRdb's table has in-frame clones only and misses some. In the table there are fewer than 400,000 clones, over 55% of which are singletons. The clonotype comes from a human donor with chronic lymphocytic leukemia. The chain joins TRBV6-6 to TRBJ2-7; perhaps TRBD2 as D (5 bases). The material was PBMCs, obtained after 36 months of ibrutinib treatment. The CDR3 nucleotides read TGTGCCAGCACCAACCGACGGGACTACGAGCAGTACTTC. This sequence encodes CASTNRRDYEQYF.